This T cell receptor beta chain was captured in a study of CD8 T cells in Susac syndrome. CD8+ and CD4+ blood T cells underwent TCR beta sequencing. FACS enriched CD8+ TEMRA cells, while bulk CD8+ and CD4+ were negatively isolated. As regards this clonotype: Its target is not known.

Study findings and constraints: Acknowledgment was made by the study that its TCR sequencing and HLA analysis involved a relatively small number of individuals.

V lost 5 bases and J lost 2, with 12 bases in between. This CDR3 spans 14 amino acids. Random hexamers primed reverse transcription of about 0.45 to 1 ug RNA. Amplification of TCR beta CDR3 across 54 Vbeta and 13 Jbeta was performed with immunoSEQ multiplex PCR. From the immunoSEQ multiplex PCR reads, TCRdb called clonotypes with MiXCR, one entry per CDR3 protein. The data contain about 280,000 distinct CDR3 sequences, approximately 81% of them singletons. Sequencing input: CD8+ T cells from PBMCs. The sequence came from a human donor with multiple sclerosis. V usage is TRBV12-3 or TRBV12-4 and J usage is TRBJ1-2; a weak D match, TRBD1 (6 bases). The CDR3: CASSNGGANYGYTF. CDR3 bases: TGTGCCAGCAGTAATGGGGGGGCGAACTATGGCTACACCTTC.